This paragraph covers one T cell receptor beta chain sequence. The sample originates from a study of blood T cell repertoires in COVID-19. Study overall: Spain, Italy and the United States supplied samples that represented acute and convalescent COVID-19.

In the source study's methods: Scientists estimated how many nucleated cells there were by amplifying reference gene primers. TCRdb keeps only in-frame clones here, not all; method: immunoSEQ multiplex PCR. V, J and clone size are taken as reported in that table, and D and trimming were inferred from the DNA itself. The table lists about 370,000 clones, roughly nine tenths of them singletons. The CDR3 extends over 14 amino acids. V shed 7 bases, J shed 0 bases, and the junction held 2 bases outside the gene matches. Germline V gene data show CDR1 as MNHEY and CDR2 as SVGAGI. Researchers sorted participants into cohorts using their self-reported clinical history.

Sequences were obtained from PBMCs or T cells enriched from blood (not recorded which). The chain couples TRBV6-5 to TRBJ2-1; TRBD1 matches 8 bases. This receptor was identified in a man aged 18 to 29 who had recovered from COVID-19. The CDR3 spells CASNRGSSYNEQFF. Written as DNA, the CDR3 is TGTGCCAGCAACAGGGGGTCCTCCTACAATGAGCAGTTCTTC.